This T cell receptor (beta chain) stems from a study of neurological immune-mediated disorders. Study-wide findings and caveats: Patients with HTLV-1-associated myelopathy showed the most TCR clonal expansion. Those with multiple sclerosis showed the least, falling below healthy controls.

This CDR3 spans 12 amino acids. V was clipped by 0 bases and J by 8 bases; unmatched bases: 3. From germline, CDR1 is DFQATT and CDR2 SNEGSKA (reference sequence). This clonotype was counted many times. Its antigen is currently unknown. The cDNA was generated through 5'RACE incorporating 10-nucleotide random UMIs. TCRdb passed the 5' RACE reads through MiXCR, listing each CDR3 protein once. Among some 48,000 distinct CDR3 sequences listed, 10% were seen once. The sample consisted of PBMCs. The J gene is TRBJ1-2, the V gene TRBV20-1; 7 bases are shared with TRBD1. The sequence derives from a woman between 35 and 50 years old with HTLV-1-associated myelopathy (HAM/TSP). The CDR3, as DNA: TGCAGTGCTAGAGACAGGGGGTACGGCTACACCTTC. As protein: CSARDRGYGYTF.